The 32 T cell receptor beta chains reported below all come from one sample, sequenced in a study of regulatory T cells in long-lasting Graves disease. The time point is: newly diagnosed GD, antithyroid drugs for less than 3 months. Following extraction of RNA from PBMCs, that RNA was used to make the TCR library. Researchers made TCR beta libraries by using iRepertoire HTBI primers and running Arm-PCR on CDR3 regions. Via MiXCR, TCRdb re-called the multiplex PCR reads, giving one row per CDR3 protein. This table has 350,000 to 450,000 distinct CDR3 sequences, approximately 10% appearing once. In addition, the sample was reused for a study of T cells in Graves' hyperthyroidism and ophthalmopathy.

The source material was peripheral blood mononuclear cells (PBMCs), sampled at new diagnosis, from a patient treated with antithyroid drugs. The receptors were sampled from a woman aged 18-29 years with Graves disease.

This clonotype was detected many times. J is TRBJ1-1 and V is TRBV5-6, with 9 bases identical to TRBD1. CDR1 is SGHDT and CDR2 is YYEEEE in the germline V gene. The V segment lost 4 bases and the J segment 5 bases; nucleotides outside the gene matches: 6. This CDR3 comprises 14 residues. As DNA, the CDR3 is TGTGCCAGCAGCCCTGGGACAGGGTATACTGAAGCTTTCTTT. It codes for CASSPGTGYTEAFF.

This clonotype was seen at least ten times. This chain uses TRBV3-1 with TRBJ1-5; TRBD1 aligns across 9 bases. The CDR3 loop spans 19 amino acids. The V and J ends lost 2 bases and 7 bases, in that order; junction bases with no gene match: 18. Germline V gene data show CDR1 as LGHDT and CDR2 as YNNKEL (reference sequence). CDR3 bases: TGTGCCAGCAGCCAAAGAGGGCCGGTGGACAGGGGTTTCGAACAGCCCCAGCATTTT. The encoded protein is CASSQRGPVDRGFEQPQHF.

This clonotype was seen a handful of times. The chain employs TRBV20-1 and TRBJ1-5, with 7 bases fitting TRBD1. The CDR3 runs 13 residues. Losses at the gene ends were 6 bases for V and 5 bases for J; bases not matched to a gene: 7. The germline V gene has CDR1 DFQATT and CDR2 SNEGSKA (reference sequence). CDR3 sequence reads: CSAPGGYDQPQHF. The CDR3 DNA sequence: TGCAGTGCCCCAGGGGGATATGATCAGCCCCAGCATTTT.

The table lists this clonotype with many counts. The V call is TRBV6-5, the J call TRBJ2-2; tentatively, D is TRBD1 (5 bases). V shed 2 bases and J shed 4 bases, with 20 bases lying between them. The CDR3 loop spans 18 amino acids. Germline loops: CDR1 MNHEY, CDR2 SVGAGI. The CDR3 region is CASSYGFGRGTITGELFF. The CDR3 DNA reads TGTGCCAGCAGTTACGGATTTGGTAGGGGAACGATCACCGGGGAGCTGTTTTTT.

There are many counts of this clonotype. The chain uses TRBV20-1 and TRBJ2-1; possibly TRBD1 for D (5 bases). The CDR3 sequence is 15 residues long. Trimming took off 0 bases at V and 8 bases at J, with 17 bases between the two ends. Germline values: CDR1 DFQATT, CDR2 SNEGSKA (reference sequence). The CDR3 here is CSAREYGEQADEQFF. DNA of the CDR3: TGCAGTGCTAGAGAGTATGGCGAACAGGCCGATGAGCAGTTCTTC.

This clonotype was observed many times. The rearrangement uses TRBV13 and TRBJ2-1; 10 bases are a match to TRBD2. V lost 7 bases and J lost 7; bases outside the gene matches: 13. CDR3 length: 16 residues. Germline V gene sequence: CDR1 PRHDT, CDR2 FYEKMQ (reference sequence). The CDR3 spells CASTLGLAGVRNEQFF. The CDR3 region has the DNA TGTGCCAGCACCCTCGGGCTAGCGGGAGTAAGAAATGAGCAGTTCTTC.

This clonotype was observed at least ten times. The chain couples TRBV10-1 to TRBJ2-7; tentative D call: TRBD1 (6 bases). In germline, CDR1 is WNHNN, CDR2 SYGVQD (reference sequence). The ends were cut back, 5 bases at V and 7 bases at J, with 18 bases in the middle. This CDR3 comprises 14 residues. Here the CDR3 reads CASSNTGTRGEQYF. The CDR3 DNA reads TGCGCCAGCAGTAACACCGGGACAAGGGGAGAGCAGTACTTC.

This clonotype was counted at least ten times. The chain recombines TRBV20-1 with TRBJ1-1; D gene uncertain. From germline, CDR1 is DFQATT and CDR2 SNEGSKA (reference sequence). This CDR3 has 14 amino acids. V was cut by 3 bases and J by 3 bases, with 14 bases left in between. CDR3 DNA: TGCAGTGCTAGTTCCGGGAACTTATACACTGAAGCTTTCTTT. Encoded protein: CSASSGNLYTEAFF.

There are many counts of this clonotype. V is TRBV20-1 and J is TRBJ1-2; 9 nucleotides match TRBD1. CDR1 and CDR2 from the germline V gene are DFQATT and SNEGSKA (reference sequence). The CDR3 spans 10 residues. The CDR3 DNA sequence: TGCATTGGACAGGGGTATGGCTACACCTTC. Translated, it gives CIGQGYGYTF.

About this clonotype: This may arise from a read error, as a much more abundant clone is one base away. The CDR3 is CASSYPYSRAQGSGVYEQYF. The CDR3 region has the DNA TGTGCCAGCAGTTACCCATACTCCCGGGCACAGGGCTCGGGGGTCTACGAGCAGTACTTC. This chain joins TRBV6-4 and TRBJ2-7; D is tentatively TRBD1 or TRBD2 (6 bases each). Germline V gives CDR1 MRHNA, CDR2 SNTAGT. Trimming stripped 5 bases from V and 3 bases from J, with 32 bases between. The CDR3 has 20 residues.

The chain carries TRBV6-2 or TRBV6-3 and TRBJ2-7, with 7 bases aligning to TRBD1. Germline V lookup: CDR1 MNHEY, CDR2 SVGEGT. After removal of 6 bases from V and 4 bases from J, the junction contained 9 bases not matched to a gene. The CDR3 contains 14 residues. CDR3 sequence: CASSWDRTGYEQYF. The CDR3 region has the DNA TGTGCCAGCAGCTGGGATCGGACAGGTTACGAGCAGTACTTC.

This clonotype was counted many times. The CDR3 here is CATSDRAATAGRYQETQYF. The CDR3 DNA reads TGTGCCACCAGTGATCGGGCCGCCACTGCGGGAAGGTACCAAGAGACCCAGTACTTC. The chain recombines TRBV24-1 with TRBJ2-5; tentatively, D is TRBD2 (6 bases). V shed 3 bases and J shed 0 bases, with 22 bases lying between them. Germline CDR1 is KGHDR and CDR2 is SFDVKD. The CDR3 has 19 residues.

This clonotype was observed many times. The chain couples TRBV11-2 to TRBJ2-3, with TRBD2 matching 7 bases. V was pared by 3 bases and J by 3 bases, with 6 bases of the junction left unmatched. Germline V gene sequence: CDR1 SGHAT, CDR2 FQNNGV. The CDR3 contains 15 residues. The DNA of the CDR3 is TGTGCCAGCAGCTTCAAGCGGGGTAGAACAGATACGCAGTATTTT. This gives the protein CASSFKRGRTDTQYF.

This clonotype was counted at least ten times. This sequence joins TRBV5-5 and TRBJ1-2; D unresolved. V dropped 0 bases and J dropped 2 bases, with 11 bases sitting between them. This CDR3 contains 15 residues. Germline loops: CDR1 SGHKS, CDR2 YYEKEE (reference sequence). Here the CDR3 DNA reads TGTGCCAGCAGCTTGGATTGGGGATGGAACTATGGCTACACCTTC. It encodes CASSLDWGWNYGYTF.

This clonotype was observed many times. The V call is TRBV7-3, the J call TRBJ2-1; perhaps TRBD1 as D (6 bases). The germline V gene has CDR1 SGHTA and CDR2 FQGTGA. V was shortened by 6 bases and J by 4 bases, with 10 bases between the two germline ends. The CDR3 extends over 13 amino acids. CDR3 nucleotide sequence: TGTGCCAGCAGATCCAGGGGATACAATGAGCAGTTCTTC. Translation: CASRSRGYNEQFF.

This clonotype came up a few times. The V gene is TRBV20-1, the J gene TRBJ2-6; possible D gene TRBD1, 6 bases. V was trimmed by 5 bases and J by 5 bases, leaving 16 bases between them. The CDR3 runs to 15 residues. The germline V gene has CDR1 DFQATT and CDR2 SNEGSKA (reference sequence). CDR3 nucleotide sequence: TGCAGTGCTCCCCACTCAGGGGCGTGGGCCAACGTCCTGACTTTC. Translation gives CSAPHSGAWANVLTF.

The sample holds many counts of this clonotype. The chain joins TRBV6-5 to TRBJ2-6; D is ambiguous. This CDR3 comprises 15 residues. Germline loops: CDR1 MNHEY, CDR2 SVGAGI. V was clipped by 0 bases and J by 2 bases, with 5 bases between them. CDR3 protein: CASSYSGTGANVLTF. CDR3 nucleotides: TGTGCCAGCAGTTACTCGGGGACTGGGGCCAACGTCCTGACTTTC.

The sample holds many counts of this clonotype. As DNA, the CDR3 is TGCGCCAGCAGCCAAGGCTCGACAGTCCGAAATGAAAAACTGTTTTTT. Encoded protein: CASSQGSTVRNEKLFF. This chain connects TRBV4-3 to TRBJ1-4; tentative D call: TRBD1 (5 bases). Trimming cost V 1 base and J 5 bases, with 14 bases left between them. Germline V lookup: CDR1 LGHNA, CDR2 YSLEER. The CDR3 has 16 amino acids.

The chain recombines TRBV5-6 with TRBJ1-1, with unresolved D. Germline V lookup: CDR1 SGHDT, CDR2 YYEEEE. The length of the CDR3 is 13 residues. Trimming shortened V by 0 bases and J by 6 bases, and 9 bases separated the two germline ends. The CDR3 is CASSLAFRSEAFF. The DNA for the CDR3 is TGTGCCAGCAGCTTGGCCTTCAGGTCTGAAGCTTTCTTT. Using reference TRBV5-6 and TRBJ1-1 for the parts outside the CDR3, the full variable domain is DAGVTQSPTHLIKTRGQQVTLRCSPKSGHDTVSWYQQALGQGPQFIFQYYEEEERQRGNFPDRFSGHQFPNYSSELNVNALLLGDSALYLCASSLAFRSEAFFGQGTRLTVV.

DNA of the CDR3: TGTGCCAGCAGGAACTGGGGGCAGGGGGCACGGAAAGGCTACACCTTC. Its protein product is CASRNWGQGARKGYTF. J is TRBJ1-2 and V is TRBV2, with TRBD1 matching over 8 bases. Germline trimming cut 6 bases from V and 8 bases from J; bases unmatched to any gene: 17. The CDR3 extends over 16 amino acids. CDR1 and CDR2 (germline): SNHLY, FYNNEI.

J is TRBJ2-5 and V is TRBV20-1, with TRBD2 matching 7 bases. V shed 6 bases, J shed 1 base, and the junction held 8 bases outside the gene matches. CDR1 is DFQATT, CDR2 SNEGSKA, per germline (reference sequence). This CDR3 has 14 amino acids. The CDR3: CSADRAGLQETQYF. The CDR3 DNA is TGCAGTGCCGATCGAGCGGGGCTCCAAGAGACCCAGTACTTC.

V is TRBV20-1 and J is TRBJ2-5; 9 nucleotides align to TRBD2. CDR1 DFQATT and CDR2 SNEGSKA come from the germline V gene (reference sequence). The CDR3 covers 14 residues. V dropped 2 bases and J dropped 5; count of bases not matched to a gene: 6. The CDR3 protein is CSARYSGGGETQYF. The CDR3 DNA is TGCAGTGCTAGATATAGCGGGGGAGGGGAGACCCAGTACTTC.

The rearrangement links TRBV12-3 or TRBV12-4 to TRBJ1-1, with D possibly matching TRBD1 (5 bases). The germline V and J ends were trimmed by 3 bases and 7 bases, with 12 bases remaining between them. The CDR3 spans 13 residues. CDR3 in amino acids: CASSLQGVVEAFF. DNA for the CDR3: TGTGCCAGCAGTTTGCAAGGGGTTGTTGAAGCTTTCTTT.

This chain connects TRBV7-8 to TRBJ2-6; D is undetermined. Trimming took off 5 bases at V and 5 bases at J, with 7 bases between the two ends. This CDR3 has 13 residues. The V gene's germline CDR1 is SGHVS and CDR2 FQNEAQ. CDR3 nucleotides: TGTGCCAGCAGCCAAGAAAGGGCCAACGTCCTGACTTTC. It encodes CASSQERANVLTF.

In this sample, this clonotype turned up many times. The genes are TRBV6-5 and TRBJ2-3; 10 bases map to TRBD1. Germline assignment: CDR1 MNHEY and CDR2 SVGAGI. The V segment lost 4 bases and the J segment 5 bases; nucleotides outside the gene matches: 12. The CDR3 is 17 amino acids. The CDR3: CASSSGTGVIVGDTQYF. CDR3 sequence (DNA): TGTGCCAGCAGTTCCGGGACAGGGGTCATAGTAGGAGATACGCAGTATTTT.

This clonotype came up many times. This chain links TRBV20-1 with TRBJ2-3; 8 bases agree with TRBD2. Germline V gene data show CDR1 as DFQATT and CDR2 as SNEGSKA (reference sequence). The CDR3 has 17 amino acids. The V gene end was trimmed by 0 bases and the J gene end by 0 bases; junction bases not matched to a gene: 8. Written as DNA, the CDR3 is TGCAGTGCTAGAGATCTTGTGCTAGCGGGCAGCACAGATACGCAGTATTTT. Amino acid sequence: CSARDLVLAGSTDTQYF.

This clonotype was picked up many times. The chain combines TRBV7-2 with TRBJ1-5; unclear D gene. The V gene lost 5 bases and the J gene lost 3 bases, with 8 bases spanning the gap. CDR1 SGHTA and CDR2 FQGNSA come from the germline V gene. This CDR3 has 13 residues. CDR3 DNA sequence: TGTGCCAGCAGCCGCTCCTCCAATCAGCCCCAGCATTTT. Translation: CASSRSSNQPQHF.

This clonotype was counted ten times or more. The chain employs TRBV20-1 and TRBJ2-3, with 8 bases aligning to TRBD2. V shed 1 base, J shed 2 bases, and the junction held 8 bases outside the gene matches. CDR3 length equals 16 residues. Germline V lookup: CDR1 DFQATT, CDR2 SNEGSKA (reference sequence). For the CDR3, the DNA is TGCAGTGCTAGAGCGGCCGGGAGGGCGGCCACAGATACGCAGTATTTT. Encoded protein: CSARAAGRAATDTQYF.

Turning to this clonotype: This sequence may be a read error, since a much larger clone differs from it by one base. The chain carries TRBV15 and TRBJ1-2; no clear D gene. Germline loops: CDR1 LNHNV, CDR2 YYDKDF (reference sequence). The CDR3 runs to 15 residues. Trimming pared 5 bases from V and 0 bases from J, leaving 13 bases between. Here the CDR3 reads CATSSPRGANYGYTF. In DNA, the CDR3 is TGTGCCACCAGCTCTCCTAGAGGAGCTAACTATGGCTACACCTTC.

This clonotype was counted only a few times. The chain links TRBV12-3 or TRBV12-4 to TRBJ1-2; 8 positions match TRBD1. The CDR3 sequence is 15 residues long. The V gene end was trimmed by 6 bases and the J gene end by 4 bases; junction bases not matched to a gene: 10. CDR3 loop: CASSRTGTGVYGYTF. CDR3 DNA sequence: TGTGCCAGCAGCCGTACCGGGACAGGCGTCTATGGCTACACCTTC.

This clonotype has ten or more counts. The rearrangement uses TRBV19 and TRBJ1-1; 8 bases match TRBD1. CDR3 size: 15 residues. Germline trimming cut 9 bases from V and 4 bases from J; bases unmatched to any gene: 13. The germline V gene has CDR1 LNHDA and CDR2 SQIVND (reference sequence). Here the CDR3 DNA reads TGTGCCAGCTTGGACAGGGTTGGTGGCAGCACTGAAGCTTTCTTT. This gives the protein CASLDRVGGSTEAFF.

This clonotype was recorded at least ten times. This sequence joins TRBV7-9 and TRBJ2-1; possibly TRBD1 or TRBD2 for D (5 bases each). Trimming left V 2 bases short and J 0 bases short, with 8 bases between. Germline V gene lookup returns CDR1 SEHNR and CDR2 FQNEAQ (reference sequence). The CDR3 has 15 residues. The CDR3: CASSLTGTSYNEQFF. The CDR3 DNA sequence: TGTGCCAGCAGCTTAACGGGGACCTCCTACAATGAGCAGTTCTTC.